These 14 T cell receptor beta chains share one sample of origin, sequenced in a study of T cell changes during pregnancy in multiple sclerosis. TCRdb's copy holds only in-frame clones and misses some; the assay was immunoSEQ multiplex PCR. The sample gives some 33,000 clones, around 91% of which show up once; about 3.9% is in the top ten. Sequencing used CD8+ T cells from peripheral blood mononuclear cells, obtained in the second trimester of pregnancy. The receptors stem from a female donor in good health, enrolled as a control in a pregnancy study.

The chain links TRBV29-1 to TRBJ2-3, with 7 bases matching TRBD2. Germline trimming cut 7 bases from V and 5 bases from J; bases unmatched to any gene: 6. Per germline, CDR1 SQVTM and CDR2 ANQGSEA. This CDR3 is 12 amino acids long. This chain's CDR3 is CSGSGEGDTQYF. Written as DNA, the CDR3 is TGCAGCGGGAGCGGGGAGGGAGATACGCAGTATTTT.

This chain uses TRBV7-9 with TRBJ1-1; D is perhaps TRBD1 (5 bases). V was clipped by 5 bases and J by 4 bases, with 11 bases between them. Germline V gene sequence: CDR1 SEHNR, CDR2 FQNEAQ (reference sequence). The CDR3 has 13 amino acids. This chain's CDR3 is CASSPVGATEAFF. The CDR3 DNA reads TGTGCCAGCAGCCCCGTAGGGGCCACTGAAGCTTTCTTT.

The rearrangement links TRBV7-9 to TRBJ2-5; D remains unclear. V gave up 4 bases and J gave up 0 bases, with 6 bases separating them. CDR1 is SEHNR and CDR2 is FQNEAQ in the germline V gene (reference sequence). CDR3 length: 13 amino acids. The CDR3 region has the DNA TGTGCCAGCAGCTCCACTAACCAAGAGACCCAGTACTTC. Its protein product is CASSSTNQETQYF.

The chain employs TRBV5-6 and TRBJ1-2; 8 bases align to TRBD1. Trimming removed 3 bases from V and 2 bases from J; junction bases left unmatched: 6. CDR1 and CDR2 from the germline V gene are SGHDT and YYEEEE. This CDR3 is built from 15 residues. The CDR3 reads CASSYGTGTNYGYTF. CDR3 DNA sequence: TGTGCCAGCAGCTATGGGACAGGTACGAACTATGGCTACACCTTC.

The chain uses TRBV10-3 and TRBJ2-1, with 8 bases aligning to TRBD1. Germline assignment: CDR1 ENHRY and CDR2 SYGVKD. This CDR3 contains 16 residues. V shed 5 bases, J shed 6 bases, and the junction held 12 bases outside the gene matches. DNA of the CDR3: TGTGCCATCAGTTACAGTCCCGGGACAGGCACCAATGAGCAGTTCTTC. Its protein is CAISYSPGTGTNEQFF.

As concerns this clone: An end of the junction differs from the germline gene, which may be a read error. V usage is TRBV7-3 and J usage is TRBJ2-2, with D maybe TRBD2 (7 bases). Germline V gives CDR1 SGHTA, CDR2 FQGTGA. CDR3 length: 15 residues. The CDR3 reads CASTLGGVNTGELFF. The CDR3 nucleotides read TGTGCCAGCACCTTAGGGGGGGTCAACACCGGGGAGCTGTTTTTT.

The genes are TRBV10-3 and TRBJ1-1; D perhaps matches TRBD1 (5 bases). CDR1 and CDR2 from the germline V gene are ENHRY and SYGVKD. The CDR3 runs 16 residues. The V gene lost 0 bases and the J gene lost 5 bases, with 16 bases spanning the gap. The CDR3 bases are TGTGCCATCAGTGAGTCCCGGCGCCAGGGCTGGACTGAAGCTTTCTTT. It encodes CAISESRRQGWTEAFF.

This chain uses TRBV30 with TRBJ2-7; TRBD1 might be the D (6 bases). CDR1 is GTSNPN, CDR2 SVGIG, per germline (reference sequence). V lost 2 bases and J lost 4, with 18 bases in between. The CDR3 contains 15 residues. The CDR3 DNA reads as TGTGCCTGGAGTCTTATTCTAGACAGGATATACGAGCAGTACTTC. This translates into CAWSLILDRIYEQYF.

The CDR3 loop reads CASNPGGNTEAFF. The CDR3 coding sequence is TGTGCCAGCAATCCCGGAGGTAACACTGAAGCTTTCTTT. The chain recombines TRBV5-6 with TRBJ1-1, with unresolved D. V lost 6 bases and J lost 2, with 11 bases in between. There are 13 residues in the CDR3. Germline V gene data show CDR1 as SGHDT and CDR2 as YYEEEE.

The sample holds one count of this clone. This rearrangement joins TRBV4-2 to TRBJ2-1, with 12 bases fitting TRBD2. V lost 0 bases to trimming and J lost 6 bases; unmatched junction nucleotides: 9. Germline CDR1 LGHNA, CDR2 YNFKEQ. This CDR3 is built from 18 residues. The CDR3 DNA sequence: TGTGCCAGCAGCCAAGATCCCCGGACTAGCGGGAAATTCAATGAGCAGTTCTTC. Its protein product is CASSQDPRTSGKFNEQFF.

In regard to this clone: An end of the junction does not agree with germline; a read error may underlie this. V gene TRBV30 combines with J gene TRBJ2-6, with D possibly TRBD1 on 6 matching bases. Looked up from germline, CDR1 is GTSNPN and CDR2 is SVGIG (reference sequence). The CDR3 loop spans 15 amino acids. The CDR3 region has the DNA TGTGCCTGGAGTGAACAGGGAAATGGGCCCAACGTCCTGACTTTC. Protein sequence: CAWSEQGNGPNVLTF.

The V gene is TRBV9, the J gene TRBJ2-2; D perhaps matches TRBD1 (6 bases). CDR3 size: 16 residues. V was pared by 4 bases and J by 1 base, with 14 bases between. Per the germline V gene, CDR1 is SGDLS and CDR2 is YYNGEE. CDR3 coding DNA: TGTGCCAGCAGCCTAGAGGGACACTTGAACACCGGGGAGCTGTTTTTT. It translates to CASSLEGHLNTGELFF.

The chain combines TRBV9 with TRBJ2-7, with a tentative D call TRBD1 (6 bases). Germline V CDR1 and CDR2: SGDLS, YYNGEE. V was clipped by 4 bases and J by 0 bases, with 11 bases between them. This CDR3 is built from 14 residues. The CDR3 reads CASSPQGTSYEQYF. Written as DNA, the CDR3 is TGTGCCAGCAGCCCTCAGGGGACCTCCTACGAGCAGTACTTC.

The V gene is TRBV5-5, the J gene TRBJ1-2, with TRBD1 matching over 9 bases. The V segment lost 4 bases and the J segment 5 bases; nucleotides outside the gene matches: 9. The CDR3 totals 15 residues. CDR1 SGHKS and CDR2 YYEKEE come from the germline V gene (reference sequence). The CDR3 nucleotides are TGTGCCAGCAGCAGTACAGGGGGCGCTTCATATGGCTACACCTTC. Protein: CASSSTGGASYGYTF.